The sequence of this TCR beta chain was determined in a study of cytomegalovirus exposure and HLA in healthy donors. 60 Vbeta and 13 Jbeta primers were used in PCR. The data were produced by immunoSEQ multiplex PCR, yet TCRdb's version contains in-frame clones alone and is incomplete. This sample's clone table lists 150,000 to 200,000 clones. Regarding this clone: Its matching antigen is unknown.

Findings and limits, study-wide: Per a prior analysis, the majority of TCR beta V segments were productive roughly 87% or roughly 30% of the time. Most TCR sequences showed up rarely, but some public TCRs showed up in many donors. Accurate predictions that matched the HLA-A and HLA-B alleles of most subjects were reportedly made from TCR beta sequences.

The ends were cut back, 0 bases at V and 6 bases at J, with 12 bases in the middle. Germline values: CDR1 MNHEY, CDR2 SVGAGI. The CDR3 runs to 16 residues. The sequenced material came from PBMCs. The chain recombines TRBV6-5 with TRBJ1-6; D remains ambiguous. This TCR derives from a man aged 25-45 years in good health and CMV-seronegative. DNA of the CDR3: TGTGCCAGCAGTTACTCGATGAGTAGTCGTAATTCACCCCTCCACTTT. It yields the protein CASSYSMSSRNSPLHF.